This T cell receptor (beta chain) stems from a study of CD8+ T cells in alopecia areata. A few counts support this clone. Investigators isolated RNA and reverse transcribed it into cDNA to act as the sequencing template. Repertoires were generated with immunoSEQ multiplex PCR, while TCRdb's copy carries only in-frame clones and drops some. The profile shows some 180,000 clones, more than 55% of them singletons. Sequencing was performed on CD8+ T cells sorted from blood. This receptor was taken from a human donor in good health.

The CDR3 protein is CASSLARAPYNEQFF. CDR3 sequence (DNA): TGTGCCAGCAGCTTAGCGCGGGCTCCCTACAATGAGCAGTTCTTC. The rearrangement joins TRBV11-2 to TRBJ2-1, with D possibly TRBD2 on 5 matching bases. The germline V gene has CDR1 SGHAT and CDR2 FQNNGV. This CDR3 has 15 amino acids. Trimming removed 1 base from V and 2 bases from J, with 9 bases in between. Complete variable domain (other parts from reference TRBV11-2 and TRBJ2-1): EAGVAQSPRYKIIEKRQSVAFWCNPISGHATLYWYQQILGQGPKLLIQFQNNGVVDDSQLPKDRFSAERLKGVDSTLKIQPAKLEDSAVYLCASSLARAPYNEQFFGPGTRLTVL.